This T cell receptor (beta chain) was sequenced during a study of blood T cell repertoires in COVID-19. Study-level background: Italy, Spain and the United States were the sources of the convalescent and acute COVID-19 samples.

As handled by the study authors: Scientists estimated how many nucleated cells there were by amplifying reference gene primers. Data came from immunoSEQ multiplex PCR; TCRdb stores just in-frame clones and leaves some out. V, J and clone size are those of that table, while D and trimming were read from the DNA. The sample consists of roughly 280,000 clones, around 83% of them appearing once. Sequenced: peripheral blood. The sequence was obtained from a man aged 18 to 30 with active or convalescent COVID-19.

Here the CDR3 DNA reads TGTGCCAGCGGAGCCGGGGGGGCAGATACGCAGTATTTT. This codes for CASGAGGADTQYF. The chain joins TRBV7-2 to TRBJ2-3; TRBD2 matches at 8 bases. Germline-derived CDR1 and CDR2 are SGHTA and FQGNSA. The junction had 5 bases not matched to a gene; V was cut back by 8 bases and J by 4 bases. The CDR3 spans 13 residues.